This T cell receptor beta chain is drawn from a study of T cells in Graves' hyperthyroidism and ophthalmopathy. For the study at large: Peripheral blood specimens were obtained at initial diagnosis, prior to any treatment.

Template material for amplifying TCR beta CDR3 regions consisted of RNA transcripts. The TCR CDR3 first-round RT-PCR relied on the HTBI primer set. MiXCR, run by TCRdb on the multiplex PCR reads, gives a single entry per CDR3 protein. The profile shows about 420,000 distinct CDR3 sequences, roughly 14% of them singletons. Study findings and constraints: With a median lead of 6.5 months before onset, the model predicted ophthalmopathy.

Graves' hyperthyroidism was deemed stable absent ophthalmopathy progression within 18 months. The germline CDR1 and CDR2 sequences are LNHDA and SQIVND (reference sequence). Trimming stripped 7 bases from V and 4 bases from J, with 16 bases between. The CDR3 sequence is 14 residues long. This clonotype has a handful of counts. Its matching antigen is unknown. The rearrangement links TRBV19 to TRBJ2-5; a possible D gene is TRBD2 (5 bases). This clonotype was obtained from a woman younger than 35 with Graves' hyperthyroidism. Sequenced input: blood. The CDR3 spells CASTPSGWGETQYF. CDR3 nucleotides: TGTGCCAGTACCCCATCGGGGTGGGGAGAGACCCAGTACTTC.